The next 5 T cell receptor beta chains were all read from a single sample in a study of control samples from healthy donors and cancer patients. TCRdb keeps only in-frame clones here, not all; method: immunoSEQ multiplex PCR. The data show 70,000 or so clones, roughly 84% seen once. The source material was blood. These receptors were taken from a man aged 45 to 65 in good health.

The gene calls are TRBV5-1 and TRBJ2-7; D is unclear. V shed 0 bases and J shed 0 bases, with 4 bases lying between them. Germline V CDR1 and CDR2: SGHRS, YFSETQ. The CDR3 extends over 13 amino acids. The CDR3, as DNA: TGCGCCAGCAGCTTGGGCAACTCCTACGAGCAGTACTTC. Amino acid sequence: CASSLGNSYEQYF.

This clone has a handful of counts. The chain uses TRBV5-6 and TRBJ1-5, with 8 positions matching TRBD1. The length of the CDR3 is 14 residues. The V segment lost 4 bases and the J segment 5 bases; nucleotides outside the gene matches: 5. Per the germline V gene, CDR1 is SGHDT and CDR2 is YYEEEE. The CDR3 loop is CASSLRTGYQPQHF. CDR3 nucleotides: TGTGCCAGCAGCCTAAGGACAGGGTATCAGCCCCAGCATTTT.

This clone was seen once. The same CDR3 also results from other DNA sequences found in this sample. J is TRBJ2-5 and V is TRBV5-1, with 7 bases aligning to TRBD1. From germline, CDR1 is SGHRS and CDR2 YFSETQ. Trimming at V came to 0 bases and at J to 5 bases, leaving 4 bases not matched to a gene. The CDR3 sequence is 14 residues long. The CDR3 loop reads CASSLDTGEETQYF. In DNA, the CDR3 is TGCGCCAGCAGCTTGGACACAGGGGAGGAGACCCAGTACTTC.

This clone was seen only a few times. The gene calls are TRBV7-9 and TRBJ2-2; D gene uncertain. Germline assignment: CDR1 SEHNR and CDR2 FQNEAQ (reference sequence). Trimming left V 6 bases short and J 0 bases short, with 14 bases between. The CDR3 length is 16 residues. In DNA, the CDR3 is TGTGCCAGCAGGAGCAGAGCTGATACGAACACCGGGGAGCTGTTTTTT. Amino acid sequence: CASRSRADTNTGELFF.

This clone came up once. The V gene is TRBV4-3, the J gene TRBJ1-2; D remains ambiguous. CDR3 length equals 14 residues. The germline V and J ends were trimmed by 0 bases and 4 bases, with 9 bases remaining between them. The germline CDR1 and CDR2 sequences are LGHNA and YSLEER. The CDR3 sequence is CASSQDRAVYGYTF. The CDR3 DNA reads as TGCGCCAGCAGCCAAGATCGGGCAGTCTATGGCTACACCTTC.